These 18 T cell receptor beta chains share one sample of origin, sequenced in a study of blood T cell repertoires in COVID-19. Here immunoSEQ multiplex PCR was the method, and the copy in TCRdb shows in-frame clones only, minus some. Here the sample spans hundreds of thousands of clones, around 87% being singletons. Source material: PBMCs or T cells enriched from blood (not recorded which). The origin of the receptors is a woman between 50 and 59 years old who had recovered from COVID-19.

The rearrangement links TRBV19 to TRBJ1-2; weak D call: TRBD1 (6 bases). The CDR3 runs 15 residues. Looked up from germline, CDR1 is LNHDA and CDR2 is SQIVND (reference sequence). The germline V and J ends were trimmed by 4 bases and 2 bases, with 14 bases remaining between them. CDR3 region: CASSTTRGQNYGYTF. The CDR3 DNA sequence: TGTGCCAGTAGTACCACTAGAGGACAGAACTATGGCTACACCTTC.

V and J are TRBV5-5 and TRBJ2-5; possible D gene TRBD1, 5 bases. Germline V gene lookup returns CDR1 SGHKS and CDR2 YYEKEE (reference sequence). The V end lost 3 bases, the J end lost 1 base, and 7 bases lay between the germline ends. CDR3 length: 13 residues. CDR3 DNA: TGTGCCAGCAGCTCCAGGGCCCAAGAGACCCAGTACTTC. Translating it yields CASSSRAQETQYF.

The rearrangement links TRBV11-2 to TRBJ2-3, with D possibly being TRBD2 (6 bases). The V gene's germline CDR1 is SGHAT and CDR2 FQNNGV. V lost 0 bases, J lost 4 bases, and 14 bases lay in between. The CDR3 has 16 residues. CDR3 nucleotides: TGTGCCAGCAGCTTAGATAGGGAAAGGAGGGCAGATACGCAGTATTTT. Translation: CASSLDRERRADTQYF.

This clone has only a few counts. This sequence joins TRBV19 and TRBJ2-7, with 8 bases matching TRBD1. There are 14 residues in the CDR3. Germline V gives CDR1 LNHDA, CDR2 SQIVND (reference sequence). Trimming took 5 bases from V and 1 from J; bases not matched to a gene: 4. The CDR3 DNA reads as TGTGCCAGTAGTGTACAGGGGGGATCCTACGAGCAGTACTTC. As protein: CASSVQGGSYEQYF.

J is TRBJ1-2 and V is TRBV28; TRBD1 is a possible D gene (6 bases). Germline V CDR1 and CDR2: MDHEN, SYDVKM. This CDR3 comprises 14 residues. The V gene lost 7 bases and the J gene lost 4 bases, with 16 bases spanning the gap. CDR3 loop: CASIRGGEGYGYTF. In DNA form, the CDR3 reads TGTGCCAGCATTCGGGGGGGCGAAGGCTATGGCTACACCTTC.

The rearrangement uses TRBV15 and TRBJ2-1; 9 bases fit TRBD2. The CDR3 length is 15 residues. The ends lost 1 base at V and 8 bases at J; junction bases unmatched: 6. The germline CDR1 and CDR2 sequences are LNHNV and YYDKDF (reference sequence). The CDR3, as DNA: TGTGCCACCAGCAGAGTCGCGGGAGGGCGCGATGAGCAGTTCTTC. Protein: CATSRVAGGRDEQFF.

The chain has TRBV10-3 and TRBJ1-3; TRBD1 might be the D (5 bases). Trimming left V 8 bases short and J 5 bases short, with 10 bases between. This CDR3 is built from 12 residues. Per the germline V gene, CDR1 is ENHRY and CDR2 is SYGVKD. The CDR3 DNA reads TGTGCCATCGGGGCAGTCCGAAACACCATATATTTT. This codes for CAIGAVRNTIYF.

The CDR3 nucleotides are TGTGCCAGCAGCCCCCCTAGCGGGAGCTACAATGAGCAGTTCTTC. Encoded protein: CASSPPSGSYNEQFF. The chain employs TRBV7-2 and TRBJ2-1; 10 nucleotides align to TRBD2. The CDR3 extends over 15 amino acids. Germline values: CDR1 SGHTA, CDR2 FQGNSA. J was trimmed by 3 bases and V by 5 bases; bases with no gene match: 4. Combining the CDR3 with reference TRBV7-2 and TRBJ2-1 gives the whole variable domain GAGVSQSPSNKVTEKGKDVELRCDPISGHTALYWYRQSLGQGLEFLIYFQGNSAPDKSGLPSDRFSAERTGGSVSTLTIQRTQQEDSAVYLCASSPPSGSYNEQFFGPGTRLTVL.

Only a few counts were recorded for this clone. The chain uses TRBV30 and TRBJ1-3; 8 bases line up with TRBD1. The CDR3 runs to 16 residues. Germline-derived CDR1 and CDR2 are GTSNPN and SVGIG (reference sequence). V gave up 3 bases and J gave up 2 bases; unmatched junction bases: 9. The CDR3 loop reads CAWRPYLTGAGNTIYF. In DNA form, the CDR3 reads TGTGCCTGGAGGCCCTACCTGACAGGGGCTGGAAACACCATATATTTT.

This chain uses TRBV7-9 with TRBJ2-2, with D hard to call. With 3 bases removed from V and 7 bases from J, the gap between germline ends came to 12 bases. Germline lookup yields CDR1 SEHNR and CDR2 FQNEAQ (reference sequence). This CDR3 is built from 14 residues. As DNA, the CDR3 is TGTGCCAGCAGCTTTGGCAGAATTGACGGGGAGCTGTTTTTT. It is translated as CASSFGRIDGELFF.

This clone appeared a few times. The chain combines TRBV4-3 with TRBJ1-1; D may be TRBD1 (5 bases). The CDR3 is 15 residues long. Germline loops: CDR1 LGHNA, CDR2 YSLEER. V dropped 0 bases and J dropped 3 bases, with 11 bases sitting between them. The CDR3 sequence is CASSQDAREYTEAFF. As DNA, the CDR3 is TGCGCCAGCAGCCAAGATGCCAGGGAATACACTGAAGCTTTCTTT.

The chain combines TRBV4-1 with TRBJ2-7, with TRBD2 matching 11 bases. The CDR3 loop spans 15 amino acids. With 5 bases clipped from V and 0 bases from J, the junction kept 3 bases outside the gene matches. Germline V CDR1 and CDR2: MGHRA, YSYEKL. The CDR3 DNA follows: TGCGCCAGCAGCTATGGGACTAGCGGCTCCTACGAGCAGTACTTC. It encodes CASSYGTSGSYEQYF.

The chain combines TRBV7-6 with TRBJ1-3, with D hard to call. Germline assignment: CDR1 SGHVS and CDR2 FNYEAQ. The CDR3 is 15 residues long. The V gene lost 4 bases and the J gene lost 0 bases, with 10 bases spanning the gap. The CDR3 sequence: CASSWGGRSGNTIYF. As DNA, the CDR3 is TGTGCCAGCAGCTGGGGAGGGCGCTCTGGAAACACCATATATTTT.

The V gene is TRBV3-1 (or the pseudogene TRBV3-2), the J gene TRBJ1-2; no firm D call. Between the trimmed V and J ends, which lost 0 bases and 4 bases, there was a span of 12 bases. This CDR3 comprises 15 residues. Germline CDR1 reads LGHDT; CDR2 reads YNNKEL (reference sequence). This chain's CDR3 is CASSQDRAGSYGYTF. The CDR3 bases are TGTGCCAGCAGCCAAGATCGGGCCGGGAGCTATGGCTACACCTTC.

The V gene is TRBV10-1, the J gene TRBJ2-1, with a tentative D call TRBD1 (6 bases). V shed 6 bases and J shed 8 bases, with 17 bases lying between them. CDR1 and CDR2 from the germline V gene are WNHNN and SYGVQD (reference sequence). The length of the CDR3 is 14 residues. The CDR3 region has the DNA TGCGCCAGCAGCCCCTCAACAGGGAAGGATGAGCAGTTCTTC. Encoded protein: CASSPSTGKDEQFF.

Worth noting for this clone: This CDR3 is also generated by other DNA sequences in the sample. The V and J genes are TRBV11-2 and TRBJ2-3; 14 nucleotides align to TRBD2. Germline-derived CDR1 and CDR2 are SGHAT and FQNNGV. The V segment lost 3 bases and the J segment 3 bases; nucleotides outside the gene matches: 5. The CDR3 is 17 amino acids. The CDR3 reads CASSFSGLAGGTDTQYF. The CDR3 DNA reads as TGTGCCAGCAGCTTCAGCGGACTAGCGGGAGGAACAGATACGCAGTATTTT.

The chain combines TRBV11-3 with TRBJ2-7; 9 bases map to TRBD1. The germline V gene has CDR1 SGHNT and CDR2 YENEEA. This CDR3 spans 16 amino acids. J was trimmed by 0 bases and V by 5 bases; bases with no gene match: 8. The CDR3 loop is CASSPGQGSGSYEQYF. CDR3 bases: TGTGCCAGCAGCCCTGGACAGGGGTCCGGCTCCTACGAGCAGTACTTC.

The DNA for the CDR3 is TGCGCCAGCAGCCGAGCGACTCGACAAGAGACCCAGTACTTC. Translation gives CASSRATRQETQYF. V usage is TRBV4-3 and J usage is TRBJ2-5; no definite D call. The germline gives CDR1 LGHNA, CDR2 YSLEER. V was clipped by 4 bases and J by 2 bases, with 11 bases between them. CDR3 length equals 14 residues.